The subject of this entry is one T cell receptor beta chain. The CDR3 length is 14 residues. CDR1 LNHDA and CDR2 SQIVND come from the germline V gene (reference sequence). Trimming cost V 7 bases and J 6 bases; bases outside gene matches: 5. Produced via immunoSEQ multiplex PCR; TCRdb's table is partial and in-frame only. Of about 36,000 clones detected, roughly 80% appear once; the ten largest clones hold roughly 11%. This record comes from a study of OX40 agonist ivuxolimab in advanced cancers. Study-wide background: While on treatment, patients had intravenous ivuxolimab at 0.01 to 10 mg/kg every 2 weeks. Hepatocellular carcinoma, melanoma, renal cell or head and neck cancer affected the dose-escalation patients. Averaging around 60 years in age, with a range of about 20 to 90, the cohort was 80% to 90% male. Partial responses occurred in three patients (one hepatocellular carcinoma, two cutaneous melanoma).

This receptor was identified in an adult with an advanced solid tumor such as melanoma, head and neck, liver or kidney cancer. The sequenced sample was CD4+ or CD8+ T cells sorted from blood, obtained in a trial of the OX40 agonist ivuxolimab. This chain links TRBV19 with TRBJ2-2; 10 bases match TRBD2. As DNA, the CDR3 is TGTGCCAGTAAAGAGCGGGGGGGCTCCGGGGAGCTGTTTTTT. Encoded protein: CASKERGGSGELFF.